Described below is a single TCR beta chain sequence and its context. This sample is part of a study of cytomegalovirus exposure and HLA in healthy donors. Across the whole study: Both the roughly 120 validation repertoires and the roughly 620 first-cohort repertoires used the same platform, as reported by a later analysis.

Per germline, CDR1 MDHEN and CDR2 SYDVKM. Losses at the gene ends were 4 bases for V and 6 bases for J; bases not matched to a gene: 4. The length of the CDR3 is 14 residues. TCRdb's table, derived via immunoSEQ multiplex PCR, lists solely in-frame clones and lacks some. This sample has 150,000 to 160,000 clones, with 70% to 90% found just once. V gene TRBV28 combines with J gene TRBJ1-5; 9 bases are shared with TRBD1. The receptor's source is a human donor in good health. The sample was PBMCs. The CDR3 is CASSSQGARQPQHF. Here the CDR3 DNA reads TGTGCCAGCAGTTCACAGGGGGCTCGTCAGCCCCAGCATTTT.